These 10 T cell receptor beta chains originate from one sample sequenced in a study of CD4 T cells in relation to SARS-CoV-2 and coronaviruses. Assay used: immunoSEQ multiplex PCR; TCRdb lists only in-frame clones, some missing. The repertoire holds about 40,000 clones, about 80% seen once, with around 6.6% in the top ten. Their antigens are not known. The sequencing input was naive CD4+ T cells from PBMCs, cultured in vitro. The subset is: naive CD4+ T cells isolated by negative enrichment. Source of these receptors: an adult with COVID-19.

The V call is TRBV30, the J call TRBJ2-1, with D possibly TRBD1 on 6 matching bases. V was shortened by 4 bases and J by 12 bases, with 19 bases between the two germline ends. This CDR3 is built from 13 residues. CDR1 and CDR2 from the germline V gene are GTSNPN and SVGIG (reference sequence). The CDR3 sequence is CAWNPGALMGQFF. The CDR3 coding sequence is TGTGCCTGGAACCCAGGGGCCCTAATGGGGCAGTTCTTC.

The chain combines TRBV6-5 with TRBJ1-5; 7 positions match TRBD1. V was pared by 5 bases and J by 1 base, with 5 bases of the junction left unmatched. Germline V gene data show CDR1 as MNHEY and CDR2 as SVGAGI. The CDR3 is 15 residues long. CDR3 bases: TGTGCCAGCAGTCTCGGACAGGCAAGCAATCAGCCCCAGCATTTT. This codes for CASSLGQASNQPQHF.

This sequence joins TRBV7-2 and TRBJ1-6, with a possible D match to TRBD1 (5 bases). The CDR3 has 16 amino acids. V lost 2 bases and J lost 8, with 16 bases in between. Per germline, CDR1 SGHTA and CDR2 FQGNSA. The CDR3 DNA sequence: TGTGCCAGCAGCTTAAGAACCGGGACGTTCTATTCACCCCTCCACTTT. Translated: CASSLRTGTFYSPLHF.

The V call is TRBV30, the J call TRBJ2-5, with 11 bases aligning to TRBD2. From germline, CDR1 is GTSNPN and CDR2 SVGIG (reference sequence). The CDR3 runs to 14 residues. Trimming took 2 bases from V and 7 from J; bases not matched to a gene: 6. CDR3 nucleotides: TGTGCCTGGAGTCCGGGACTAGCGGAGATGACCCAGTACTTC. Protein: CAWSPGLAEMTQYF. The variable domain in full, with the rest retrieved from reference TRBV30 and TRBJ2-5, is SQTIHQWPATLVQPVGSPLSLECTVEGTSNPNLYWYRQAAGRGLQLLFYSVGIGQISSEVPQNLSASRPQDRQFILSSKKLLLSDSGFYLCAWSPGLAEMTQYFGPGTRLLVL.

The chain employs TRBV7-6 and TRBJ2-1, with 12 bases matching TRBD2. V was clipped by 2 bases and J by 6 bases; unmatched bases: 8. Germline V gene lookup returns CDR1 SGHVS and CDR2 FNYEAQ. The CDR3 spans 17 residues. CDR3 DNA: TGTGCCAGCAGCTTATTTGCTAGCGGGAGGGCCGGCAATGAGCAGTTCTTC. This translates into CASSLFASGRAGNEQFF.

The chain uses TRBV28 and TRBJ1-5; the D gene is possibly TRBD1 (5 bases). CDR3 length: 14 amino acids. Deletions cut 6 bases from V and 6 bases from J, with 15 bases between. Germline-derived CDR1 and CDR2 are MDHEN and SYDVKM. The CDR3 is CASSSGPGGQPQHF. CDR3 DNA sequence: TGTGCCAGCAGCTCGGGGCCGGGGGGTCAGCCCCAGCATTTT. The full variable domain, rest sourced from reference TRBV28 and TRBJ1-5, is DVKVTQSSRYLVKRTGEKVFLECVQDMDHENMFWYRQDPGLGLRLIYFSYDVKMKEKGDIPEGYSVSREKKERFSLILESASTNQTSMYLCASSSGPGGQPQHFGDGTRLSIL.

This clone was seen just once. The rearrangement uses TRBV6-2 or TRBV6-3 and TRBJ2-5; no clear D. Germline V gene data show CDR1 as MNHEY and CDR2 as SVGEGT. This CDR3 contains 11 residues. Trimming removed 2 bases from V and 3 bases from J, with 1 base in between. The CDR3 region has the DNA TGTGCCAGCAGTTACGAAGAGACCCAGTACTTC. It is translated as CASSYEETQYF.

This clone was seen more than once but under ten times. This chain uses TRBV18 with TRBJ1-4, with D tentatively TRBD1 (6 bases). The CDR3 runs to 13 residues. V lost 5 bases and J 4 bases, leaving 8 bases between the germline ends. CDR1 and CDR2 from the germline V gene are KGHSH and LQKENI. The CDR3 DNA reads TGTGCCAGCTCAGCACAGGGTAATGAAAAACTGTTTTTT. Translated: CASSAQGNEKLFF.

This chain uses TRBV3-1 (or the pseudogene TRBV3-2) with TRBJ1-2; D call uncertain. This CDR3 is 15 amino acids long. Germline lookup yields CDR1 LGHDT and CDR2 YNNKEL (reference sequence). Trimming took 0 bases from V and 0 from J, leaving 8 bases between them. The CDR3 DNA reads TGTGCCAGCAGCCAAGATCCGTGGGCTAACTATGGCTACACCTTC. It codes for CASSQDPWANYGYTF.

This sequence joins TRBV9 and TRBJ1-4; no reliable D call. This CDR3 comprises 13 residues. The ends were cut back, 0 bases at V and 7 bases at J, with 7 bases in the middle. The germline V gene has CDR1 SGDLS and CDR2 YYNGEE. CDR3 region: CASSVASGEKLFF. As DNA, the CDR3 is TGTGCCAGCAGCGTAGCCAGCGGTGAAAAACTGTTTTTT.